A selection of T cell receptor beta chains follows, all from one sample in a study of blood T cell repertoires in COVID-19. Clones were read by immunoSEQ multiplex PCR, and TCRdb kept only the in-frame ones, dropping some. The sample has around 150,000 clones; around 81% are singletons. The sample comprised peripheral blood. These receptors were obtained from a woman in her fifties or sixties with acute or convalescent COVID-19. The CDR3 runs from the conserved cysteine through the conserved F or W. A D gene is named only where the DNA matches it firmly. The listing skips clone size in some rows; elsewhere it reads once, few, many or a size class.

CDR3aa | CDR3nt | j_gene | d_gene | v_gene | abundance
CASSLQGSETQYF | TGTGCCAGTAGTCTACAGGGTAGTGAGACCCAGTACTTC | TRBJ2-5 | NA | TRBV19 | few
CASSVLAEADTQYF | TGTGCCAGCAGCGTATTAGCGGAGGCAGATACGCAGTATTTT | TRBJ2-3 | NA | TRBV9 | NA
CASIGSPRLQYF | TGTGCCAGTATCGGGTCCCCTCGGTTGCAGTACTTC | TRBJ2-7 | NA | TRBV27 | NA
CASSQEGVTGATDTQYF | TGCGCCAGCAGCCAAGAGGGGGTCACAGGGGCCACAGATACGCAGTATTTT | TRBJ2-3 | TRBD1 | TRBV4-3 | once
CASSLEGPSGTSTDTQYF | TGCGCCAGCAGCTTGGAAGGACCTAGCGGCACTAGCACAGATACGCAGTATTTT | TRBJ2-3 | TRBD2 | TRBV5-1 | NA
CATSSIDQPQHF | TGTGCCACCAGCAGTATCGATCAGCCCCAGCATTTT | TRBJ1-5 | NA | TRBV24-1 | NA
CASSPPGLAAQETQYF | TGTGCCAGCAGCCCACCGGGACTAGCGGCTCAAGAGACCCAGTACTTC | TRBJ2-5 | TRBD2 | TRBV3-1/TRBV3-2 | NA
CASSPRGDPGYTF | TGTGCCAGCTCACCACGCGGGGATCCTGGCTACACCTTC | TRBJ1-2 | NA | TRBV18 | once
CASRSTGINTIYF | TGTGCCAGCAGGTCGACAGGGATAAACACCATATATTTT | TRBJ1-3 | TRBD1 | TRBV11-2 | NA
CASIPGTGVSEQYF | TGTGCCAGCATCCCCGGGACAGGGGTGAGCGAGCAGTACTTC | TRBJ2-7 | TRBD1 | TRBV2 | NA
CASQNRGLSTDTQYF | TGTGCCAGTCAAAACAGGGGGCTAAGCACAGATACGCAGTATTTT | TRBJ2-3 | TRBD1 | TRBV19 | NA
CASSKESAAYDQPQHF | TGTGCCAGCAGCAAAGAATCCGCGGCCTACGATCAGCCCCAGCATTTT | TRBJ1-5 | NA | TRBV21-1 | NA
CASKSSTNEKLFF | TGTGCCAGTAAAAGCTCAACTAATGAAAAACTGTTTTTT | TRBJ1-4 | NA | TRBV19 | NA
CASSPTGAGELFF | TGTGCCAGCAGCCCGACGGGAGCCGGGGAGCTGTTTTTT | TRBJ2-2 | NA | TRBV7-9 | NA
CASSYDSSYGYTF | TGCGCCAGCAGCTATGACAGTAGCTATGGCTACACCTTC | TRBJ1-2 | NA | TRBV5-1 | NA
CASSQGSGGNWKPQHF | TGTGCCAGCAGCCAAGGAAGCGGGGGGAATTGGAAGCCCCAGCATTTT | TRBJ1-5 | NA | TRBV3-1/TRBV3-2 | NA
CASSDAGTSGDEQYF | TGTGCCAGCAGTGATGCCGGGACTAGCGGCGACGAGCAGTACTTC | TRBJ2-7 | TRBD2 | TRBV6-1 | few
CASKVGTENSPLHF | TGTGCCAGCAAAGTCGGGACAGAAAATTCACCCCTCCACTTT | TRBJ1-6 | TRBD1 | TRBV6-5 | few
CASSQDGLAGSEQYF | TGTGCCAGCAGCCAAGATGGACTAGCGGGGAGTGAGCAGTACTTC | TRBJ2-7 | TRBD2 | TRBV4-2 | NA
CASSYSQGADTQYF | TGTGCCAGCAGTTACTCCCAGGGGGCGGATACGCAGTATTTT | TRBJ2-3 | TRBD1 | TRBV6-6 | NA
CASRGTSGADTQYF | TGTGCCAGCAGAGGGACTAGCGGTGCTGATACGCAGTATTTT | TRBJ2-3 | TRBD2 | TRBV9 | NA
CASSIEGGPYNEQFF | TGTGCCAGTAGTATAGAGGGGGGACCCTACAATGAGCAGTTCTTC | TRBJ2-1 | NA | TRBV19 | many
CALRSAANYGYTF | TGTGCCTTGAGATCCGCCGCAAACTATGGCTACACCTTC | TRBJ1-2 | NA | TRBV28 | NA
CASSQLGTAGNTIYF | TGCGCCAGCAGCCAACTCGGGACAGCTGGAAACACCATATATTTT | TRBJ1-3 | TRBD1 | TRBV4-3 | NA
CASRQTGKKSLEGKLFF | TGTGCCAGCAGACAAACCGGGAAGAAAAGTCTAGAGGGAAAACTGTTTTTT | TRBJ1-4 | NA | TRBV7-6 | once
CASRGTGNTAFF | TGTGCCAGCAGGGGGACAGGGAACACAGCTTTCTTT | TRBJ1-1 | TRBD1 | TRBV12-3/TRBV12-4 | NA
CASSRGLAGDTQYF | TGCGCCAGCAGCCGAGGACTAGCTGGGGATACGCAGTATTTT | TRBJ2-3 | TRBD2 | TRBV5-1 | few
CASSYLALNNSPLHF | TGTGCCAGCAGTTATTTAGCCCTAAATAATTCACCCCTCCACTTT | TRBJ1-6 | NA | TRBV6-5 | NA
CASSLGRSPGNTIYF | TGTGCCAGCAGCTTGGGCCGTAGCCCTGGAAACACCATATATTTT | TRBJ1-3 | NA | TRBV5-6 | NA
CASSKGQAINEKLFF | TGTGCCAGCAGCAAGGGACAGGCCATTAATGAAAAACTGTTTTTT | TRBJ1-4 | TRBD1 | TRBV7-9 | NA
CASSDSGTKKQYF | TGTGCCAGCAGTGACTCCGGGACAAAAAAGCAGTACTTC | TRBJ2-7 | NA | TRBV6-4 | NA
CAISESAGRRDEQFF | TGTGCCATCAGTGAGTCGGCTGGGAGGCGGGATGAGCAGTTCTTC | TRBJ2-1 | NA | TRBV10-3 | NA
CTRGGRAYGYTF | TGCACCAGAGGCGGCAGGGCCTATGGCTACACCTTC | TRBJ1-2 | NA | TRBV1 | NA
CASSLGAGTGTSQGYTF | TGCGCCAGCAGCTTGGGGGCCGGGACAGGGACTTCTCAGGGCTACACCTTC | TRBJ1-2 | TRBD1 | TRBV5-1 | NA
CASSHDQQGPYGYTF | TGTGCCAGCAGCCATGACCAGCAGGGGCCCTATGGCTACACCTTC | TRBJ1-2 | NA | TRBV3-1/TRBV3-2 | NA
CASSPPGQGPYEQYF | TGTGCCAGCTCACCACCGGGACAGGGGCCATACGAGCAGTACTTC | TRBJ2-7 | TRBD1 | TRBV18 | NA
CASSLPGQVNTGELFF | TGTGCCAGCAGCTTGCCGGGACAGGTGAACACCGGGGAGCTGTTTTTT | TRBJ2-2 | TRBD1 | TRBV5-6 | NA
CASSGTGTGNTIYF | TGTGCCAGCAGTGGAACAGGGACTGGAAACACCATATATTTT | TRBJ1-3 | NA | TRBV6-7 | NA
CASSEIQGAANEKLFF | TGCGCCAGCAGCGAGATACAGGGGGCGGCTAATGAAAAACTGTTTTTT | TRBJ1-4 | TRBD1 | TRBV4-1 | NA
CASGSENTEAFF | TGTGCTAGTGGTTCAGAGAACACTGAAGCTTTCTTT | TRBJ1-1 | NA | TRBV12-5 | NA
CASSLYSYNEQFF | TGTGCCAGCAGTTTATACAGCTACAATGAGCAGTTCTTC | TRBJ2-1 | NA | TRBV27 | NA
CASSISSGHYNSPLHF | TGTGCCAGTAGTATCTCGTCAGGGCACTATAATTCACCCCTCCACTTT | TRBJ1-6 | NA | TRBV19 | NA
CASSQVPDYKQVEQANYGYTF | TGTGCCAGCAGCCAAGTGCCGGACTACAAACAGGTAGAACAAGCTAACTATGGCTACACCTTC | TRBJ1-2 | NA | TRBV3-1/TRBV3-2 | NA
CASSQLSGGGTDTQYF | TGTGCCAGCAGCCAGCTTTCTGGGGGGGGCACAGATACGCAGTATTTT | TRBJ2-3 | TRBD2 | TRBV4-2 | NA
CSVVGGPEQYF | TGCAGCGTTGTAGGGGGACCCGAGCAGTACTTC | TRBJ2-7 | NA | TRBV29-1 | NA
CASSIRDTKALNEKLFF | TGTGCCAGCAGTATCCGGGACACTAAAGCCCTTAATGAAAAACTGTTTTTT | TRBJ1-4 | NA | TRBV5-5 | NA
CASREGSNYGYTF | TGTGCCAGCAGGGAGGGTTCAAACTATGGCTACACCTTC | TRBJ1-2 | NA | TRBV6-6 | NA
CASSLEGRGANVLTF | TGTGCCAGCAGCTTAGAGGGGCGTGGGGCCAACGTCCTGACTTTC | TRBJ2-6 | NA | TRBV7-6 | NA
CASSPGTAGEVAEAFF | TGTGCCAGCAGCCCCGGGACAGCGGGGGAGGTGGCAGAAGCTTTCTTT | TRBJ1-1 | TRBD1 | TRBV11-3 | NA
CASSSGQGADGYTF | TGTGCCAGCAGCTCGGGACAGGGGGCGGATGGCTACACCTTC | TRBJ1-2 | TRBD1 | TRBV7-2 | NA
CASTEQGAGLDEQYF | TGTGCCAGCACCGAACAGGGGGCAGGTTTGGACGAGCAGTACTTC | TRBJ2-7 | TRBD1 | TRBV2 | once
CSVAGTGDQPQHF | TGCAGCGTAGCCGGGACAGGAGACCAGCCCCAGCATTTT | TRBJ1-5 | TRBD1 | TRBV29-1 | NA